These T cell receptor beta chains were read from a single sample in a study of naive and memory T cell subsets. TCRdb reanalysed the 5' RACE reads using MiXCR and keeps one entry per CDR3 protein. This table has approximately 32,000 distinct CDR3 sequences, roughly a sixth appearing once. The origin of the receptors is a female donor in good health. Both conserved end residues are part of each CDR3. Fields, in order: J gene, V gene, D gene, clone size, CDR3 protein, CDR3 DNA. D genes are given only for firm matches. Where a row states a size, it is once, few, many or the class of an expanded clone; other rows omit it.

>TRBJ2-3|TRBV7-2|.|.
CASSLAEGVTDTQYF
TGTGCCAGCAGCTTAGCGGAGGGCGTCACAGATACGCAGTATTTT
>TRBJ2-6|TRBV6-6|.|.
CAGRPQSSGANVLTF
TGTGCCGGCAGGCCCCAGAGCTCTGGGGCCAACGTCCTGACTTTC
>TRBJ1-5|TRBV12-3/TRBV12-4|TRBD1|few
CASSFLGQVNQPQHF
TGTGCCAGCAGTTTTTTAGGACAGGTTAATCAGCCCCAGCATTTT
>TRBJ1-1|TRBV12-3/TRBV12-4|.|few
CATTGQPNTEAFF
TGTGCCACCACGGGGCAGCCTAACACTGAAGCTTTCTTT
>TRBJ1-5|TRBV20-1|TRBD1|few
CSATASFLGTGPSNQPQHF
TGCAGTGCCACCGCATCATTCTTAGGGACAGGGCCTAGCAATCAGCCCCAGCATTTT
>TRBJ2-7|TRBV7-2|TRBD1|.
CASSLQGGQGYYEQYF
TGTGCCAGCAGCTTACAGGGGGGACAGGGGTACTACGAGCAGTACTTC
>TRBJ2-1|TRBV5-5|.|.
CASSPVRVRDNEQFF
TGTGCCAGCAGCCCGGTGAGAGTGAGAGACAATGAGCAGTTCTTC
>TRBJ1-1|TRBV29-1|TRBD1|many
CSVEARQGEAFF
TGCAGCGTTGAAGCGAGACAGGGTGAAGCTTTCTTT
>TRBJ2-6|TRBV6-5|.|many
CASSYSKGRTGANVLTF
TGTGCCAGCAGTTACTCGAAAGGCAGGACTGGGGCCAACGTCCTGACTTTC
>TRBJ2-7|TRBV6-2/TRBV6-3|.|few
CASLVPGPNYEQYF
TGTGCCAGCTTAGTGCCGGGACCTAACTACGAGCAGTACTTC
>TRBJ2-7|TRBV7-9|.|few
CASSPGAHYEQYF
TGTGCCAGCAGTCCCGGGGCACACTACGAGCAGTACTTC
>TRBJ2-7|TRBV5-1|.|few
CASKQGLNEQYF
TGCGCCAGCAAGCAGGGGTTAAACGAGCAGTACTTC
>TRBJ2-1|TRBV20-1|TRBD2|many
CSASGGGYNEQFF
TGCAGTGCTAGCGGGGGGGGGTACAATGAGCAGTTCTTC
>TRBJ2-1|TRBV6-8|.|few
CARPNGTPNNEQFF
TGTGCCAGGCCGAACGGGACTCCTAACAATGAGCAGTTCTTC
>TRBJ2-7|TRBV20-1|.|many
CSARDPWRSYEQYF
TGCAGTGCTAGAGATCCCTGGCGGTCCTACGAGCAGTACTTC
>TRBJ2-5|TRBV9|TRBD2|few
CASSVVAGGTRETQYF
TGTGCCAGCAGCGTAGTAGCGGGGGGGACCCGGGAGACCCAGTACTTC
>TRBJ2-2|TRBV7-2|.|.
CASSLAPAGAVHGELFF
TGTGCCAGCAGCTTAGCCCCGGCCGGGGCAGTTCACGGGGAGCTGTTTTTT
>TRBJ1-1|TRBV29-1|.|.
CSVSQGGRNTEAFF
TGCAGCGTTAGTCAGGGAGGAAGGAACACTGAAGCTTTCTTT
>TRBJ2-2|TRBV7-8|.|many
CASSPQTIHTGELFF
TGTGCCAGCAGCCCGCAGACTATCCACACCGGGGAGCTGTTTTTT
>TRBJ1-1|TRBV11-2|.|.
CASSLIRVGTEAFF
TGTGCCAGCAGCTTAATAAGGGTTGGCACTGAAGCTTTCTTT
>TRBJ1-2|TRBV10-3|TRBD1|.
CAISSDRGSGDTF
TGTGCCATCAGTTCGGACAGGGGCTCTGGCGACACCTTC
>TRBJ1-2|TRBV12-3/TRBV12-4|.|.
CASSFEGQYLYGYTF
TGTGCCAGCAGTTTCGAAGGACAGTATCTCTATGGCTACACCTTC
>TRBJ2-1|TRBV29-1|.|.
CSVEEFGDGYNEQFF
TGCAGCGTTGAAGAGTTCGGGGACGGATACAATGAGCAGTTCTTC
>TRBJ2-4|TRBV6-5|.|many
CASSRVVNLNIQYF
TGTGCCAGCAGTCGGGTGGTTAACCTAAACATTCAGTACTTC
>TRBJ2-7|TRBV12-3/TRBV12-4|TRBD1|.
CASSPDRDRGRREQYF
TGTGCCAGCAGCCCCGACCGGGACAGGGGGCGCAGAGAGCAGTACTTC
>TRBJ1-2|TRBV11-2|TRBD1|few
CASSPTGGGYGDTF
TGTGCCAGCAGCCCAACAGGGGGCGGCTATGGCGACACCTTC
>TRBJ2-7|TRBV29-1|TRBD2|many
CSVGSGGITYEQYF
TGCAGCGTTGGGAGCGGGGGAATTACCTACGAGCAGTACTTC
>TRBJ2-7|TRBV5-1|.|few
CASSLGAVYEQYF
TGCGCCAGCAGCTTGGGGGCAGTCTACGAGCAGTACTTC
>TRBJ2-3|TRBV20-1|.|few
CSASVPSTDTQYF
TGCAGTGCCAGTGTCCCCAGCACAGATACGCAGTATTTT
>TRBJ2-3|TRBV29-1|TRBD2|few
CSVEDPTSGTDTQYF
TGCAGCGTTGAAGATCCCACTAGCGGCACAGATACGCAGTATTTT
>TRBJ2-1|TRBV18|.|medium-sized
CASSRLPGQSYNEQFF
TGTGCCAGCTCACGACTGCCGGGGCAGTCCTACAATGAGCAGTTCTTC
>TRBJ2-5|TRBV11-2|.|many
CASSRGQHQETQYF
TGTGCCAGCAGCCGAGGGCAGCACCAAGAGACCCAGTACTTC
>TRBJ2-1|TRBV28|TRBD2|many
CASSPQGAGGYNEQFF
TGTGCCAGCAGTCCCCAGGGAGCGGGGGGCTACAATGAGCAGTTCTTC
>TRBJ2-5|TRBV3-1|.|.
CASSHQPIIRSGETQYF
TGTGCCAGCAGCCATCAGCCAATTATTAGGAGCGGAGAGACCCAGTACTTC
>TRBJ2-6|TRBV21-1|.|.
CASSLGGVPSCSGANVLTF
TGTGCCAGCAGCCTGGGGGGGGTCCCCTCGTGCTCTGGGGCCAACGTCCTGACTTTC
>TRBJ2-7|TRBV5-1|.|.
CASSSEGIGYEQYF
TGCGCCAGCAGCTCTGAGGGGATCGGTTACGAGCAGTACTTC
>TRBJ1-1|TRBV18|.|many
CASSPPGVGNTEAFF
TGTGCCAGCTCACCACCTGGGGTGGGAAACACTGAAGCTTTCTTT
>TRBJ1-2|TRBV12-3/TRBV12-4|.|few
CASSFPGNYGDTF
TGTGCCAGCAGTTTTCCGGGTAACTATGGCGACACCTTC
>TRBJ2-5|TRBV12-3/TRBV12-4|.|many
CASSFSPGETQYF
TGTGCCAGCAGTTTTAGCCCCGGGGAGACCCAGTACTTC
>TRBJ1-1|TRBV24-1|TRBD1|.
CATSDSTGGMNTEAFF
TGTGCCACCAGTGATTCGACAGGGGGCATGAACACTGAAGCTTTCTTT
>TRBJ1-1|TRBV6-6|.|.
CASSQGSFSRNTEAFF
TGTGCCAGCAGCCAGGGCAGTTTCTCCAGGAACACTGAAGCTTTCTTT